Below are 32 T cell receptor beta chains sequenced from a single sample in a study of blood T cell repertoires in COVID-19. Profiling relied on immunoSEQ multiplex PCR, and the TCRdb table lists in-frame clones only, not all of them. The sample holds 150,000 or so clones, over 75% seen once. Sequenced sample: PBMCs or T cells enriched from blood (not recorded which). The receptors were sampled from a woman between 50 and 59 years old who had recovered from COVID-19.

The rearrangement uses TRBV5-4 and TRBJ2-2; TRBD1 matches 9 bases. CDR1 is SGHNT, CDR2 YYREEE, per germline (reference sequence). The CDR3 has 16 amino acids. J was trimmed by 5 bases and V by 5 bases; bases with no gene match: 10. The CDR3 is CASSLPGQGGTGELFF. The CDR3 bases are TGTGCCAGCAGTCTTCCGGGACAGGGTGGTACCGGGGAGCTGTTTTTT.

The chain couples TRBV2 to TRBJ2-7, with D tentatively TRBD1 (5 bases). Germline CDR1 is SNHLY and CDR2 is FYNNEI. The length of the CDR3 is 14 residues. Trimming took 1 base from V and 2 from J, leaving 9 bases between them. The CDR3 DNA reads TGTGCCAGCAGTGAAGGAAAAGGGGCCTACGAGCAGTACTTC. Translating gives CASSEGKGAYEQYF.

This chain uses TRBV3-1 (or the pseudogene TRBV3-2) with TRBJ1-1; the match to TRBD1 covers 7 bases. The CDR3 totals 14 residues. From germline, CDR1 is LGHDT and CDR2 YNNKEL (reference sequence). The V segment lost 4 bases and the J segment 4 bases; nucleotides outside the gene matches: 6. DNA of the CDR3: TGTGCCAGCAGCCTAACTGCAGGGGGCACTGAAGCTTTCTTT. This sequence encodes CASSLTAGGTEAFF.

The chain combines TRBV11-3 with TRBJ2-3; 7 bases fit TRBD1. V gave up 5 bases and J gave up 4 bases; unmatched junction bases: 6. This CDR3 region has 14 residues. From germline, CDR1 is SGHNT and CDR2 YENEEA. The CDR3 sequence: CASSQEQGPDTQYF. CDR3 nucleotide sequence: TGTGCCAGCAGCCAAGAACAGGGGCCAGATACGCAGTATTTT.

The chain is built from TRBV7-3 and TRBJ2-1; TRBD2 matches at 7 bases. Germline V gene sequence: CDR1 SGHTA, CDR2 FQGTGA. There are 15 residues in the CDR3. The junction had 5 bases not matched to a gene; V was cut back by 1 base and J by 5 bases. CDR3: CASSLMGGSNNEQFF. The DNA for the CDR3 is TGTGCCAGCAGCTTAATGGGCGGGAGTAACAATGAGCAGTTCTTC.

J is TRBJ1-6 and V is TRBV19, with 8 positions matching TRBD1. The CDR3 is 14 amino acids. After removal of 6 bases from V and 7 bases from J, the junction contained 5 bases not matched to a gene. CDR1 is LNHDA and CDR2 is SQIVND in the germline V gene (reference sequence). This CDR3 is CASSTTGGNSPLHF. The CDR3 coding sequence is TGTGCCAGTAGCACCACAGGGGGAAATTCACCCCTCCACTTT.

The chain has TRBV5-1 and TRBJ2-5; 9 bases align to TRBD2. The CDR3 totals 16 residues. Trimming took 0 bases from V and 2 from J; bases not matched to a gene: 5. CDR1 is SGHRS and CDR2 is YFSETQ in the germline V gene. CDR3 DNA: TGCGCCAGCAGCTTGGGGACTAGCGAGTTGCAAGAGACCCAGTACTTC. It is translated as CASSLGTSELQETQYF.

The chain uses TRBV10-3 and TRBJ1-2; a possible D gene is TRBD1 (6 bases). Germline loops: CDR1 ENHRY, CDR2 SYGVKD. The CDR3 extends over 15 amino acids. V was pared by 4 bases and J by 3 bases, with 15 bases between. CDR3 DNA sequence: TGTGCCATCAGTGGAGGGACAAACCGATACTATGGCTACACCTTC. Protein: CAISGGTNRYYGYTF.

The V and J genes are TRBV27 and TRBJ2-2, with a weak D call TRBD2 (7 bases). The CDR3 contains 15 residues. V was trimmed by 4 bases and J by 6 bases, leaving 15 bases between them. Germline V gene data show CDR1 as MNHEY and CDR2 as SMNVEV (reference sequence). The CDR3 is CASSSRGRGAGELFF. The CDR3 DNA follows: TGTGCCAGCAGTTCCCGAGGGAGGGGGGCCGGGGAGCTGTTTTTT.

The CDR3: CSAFSGIQPDTQYF. CDR3 in DNA: TGCAGCGCCTTTAGCGGGATCCAGCCGGATACGCAGTATTTT. V is TRBV29-1 and J is TRBJ2-3, with 8 bases identical to TRBD2. There are 14 residues in the CDR3. J lost 6 bases, V lost 7 bases, and 12 bases had no gene match. Germline V CDR1 and CDR2: SQVTM, ANQGSEA.

The chain combines TRBV29-1 with TRBJ1-2; 9 bases match TRBD1. V shed 6 bases, J shed 5 bases, and the junction held 7 bases outside the gene matches. The CDR3 is made up of 13 amino acids. Per germline, CDR1 SQVTM and CDR2 ANQGSEA. The CDR3 protein is CSVTADRGYGYTF. The CDR3 nucleotides are TGCAGCGTCACTGCCGACAGGGGGTATGGCTACACCTTC.

This chain uses TRBV3-1 (or the pseudogene TRBV3-2) with TRBJ1-3, with 7 nucleotides matching TRBD1. Trimming cost V 6 bases and J 6 bases; bases outside gene matches: 8. Germline assignment: CDR1 LGHDT and CDR2 YNNKEL (reference sequence). The CDR3 is 14 amino acids. Here the CDR3 reads CASSRTGVANTIYF. The CDR3 DNA reads TGTGCCAGCAGTCGAACAGGGGTAGCAAACACCATATATTTT.

The gene calls are TRBV7-9 and TRBJ2-2; D might be TRBD2 (5 bases). Trimming removed 1 base from V and 5 bases from J, with 8 bases in between. Germline V CDR1 and CDR2: SEHNR, FQNEAQ (reference sequence). The CDR3 totals 14 residues. This CDR3 is CASSLGGRTGELFF. The CDR3 DNA reads TGTGCCAGCAGCTTAGGAGGGAGAACCGGGGAGCTGTTTTTT.

The chain carries TRBV6-5 and TRBJ2-5, with 13 bases matching TRBD2. The V gene end was trimmed by 6 bases and the J gene end by 5 bases; junction bases not matched to a gene: 6. Germline CDR1 and CDR2: MNHEY and SVGAGI. The length of the CDR3 is 15 residues. The CDR3 nucleotides are TGTGCCAGCAGGATGAGGACTAGCGGGGGTGAGACCCAGTACTTC. This sequence encodes CASRMRTSGGETQYF.

The chain uses TRBV7-2 and TRBJ2-2, with TRBD2 matching 11 bases. V lost 5 bases to trimming and J lost 4 bases; unmatched junction nucleotides: 6. This CDR3 has 16 amino acids. Germline CDR1 reads SGHTA; CDR2 reads FQGNSA. The CDR3 loop is CASSTLAGGSTGELFF. CDR3 coding DNA: TGTGCCAGCAGCACGCTAGCGGGAGGCAGCACCGGGGAGCTGTTTTTT.

This rearrangement joins TRBV3-1 (or the pseudogene TRBV3-2) to TRBJ1-5, with D tentatively TRBD1 (6 bases). Germline values: CDR1 LGHDT, CDR2 YNNKEL (reference sequence). This CDR3 comprises 14 residues. The V and J ends lost 4 bases and 1 base respectively, with 8 bases between them. The DNA for the CDR3 is TGTGCCAGCAGCCCGGACAGAAGCAATCAGCCCCAGCATTTT. Its translation: CASSPDRSNQPQHF.

This sequence joins TRBV10-3 and TRBJ2-3; 9 bases agree with TRBD2. Losses at the gene ends were 5 bases for V and 0 bases for J; bases not matched to a gene: 3. This CDR3 region has 15 residues. CDR1 is ENHRY and CDR2 is SYGVKD in the germline V gene. CDR3 amino acids: CAISRLAVSTDTQYF. In nucleotides, the CDR3 is TGTGCCATCAGTCGACTAGCGGTTAGCACAGATACGCAGTATTTT.

This clone was counted between two and nine times. V gene TRBV10-1 combines with J gene TRBJ2-2; D not resolved. Germline lookup yields CDR1 WNHNN and CDR2 SYGVQD (reference sequence). The CDR3 loop spans 13 amino acids. Trimming shortened V by 5 bases and J by 4 bases, and 8 bases separated the two germline ends. CDR3 in DNA: TGCGCCAGCAGTTTAGAATTCACCGGGGAGCTGTTTTTT. Its translation: CASSLEFTGELFF.

V is TRBV2 and J is TRBJ1-5, with 7 bases aligning to TRBD1. The CDR3 is made up of 15 amino acids. Germline V gene data show CDR1 as SNHLY and CDR2 as FYNNEI. V dropped 5 bases and J dropped 6; count of bases not matched to a gene: 10. CDR3 amino acids: CASSQDRAVGQPQHF. CDR3 in DNA: TGTGCCAGCAGTCAAGACAGGGCGGTCGGTCAGCCCCAGCATTTT.

CDR3 residues: CASSQSGTDDEKLFF. As DNA, the CDR3 is TGCGCCAGCAGCCAATCCGGGACAGACGATGAAAAACTGTTTTTT. The gene calls are TRBV4-1 and TRBJ1-4, with 7 bases lining up with TRBD1. The CDR3 is made up of 15 amino acids. The J segment lost 6 bases and the V segment lost 2 bases, leaving 6 bases of the junction unmatched. From germline, CDR1 is MGHRA and CDR2 YSYEKL.

The rearrangement links TRBV28 to TRBJ2-7; 9 nucleotides agree with TRBD1. The CDR3 is made up of 15 amino acids. CDR1 and CDR2 from the germline V gene are MDHEN and SYDVKM. The trim removed 2 bases at V and 2 bases at J, leaving 4 bases unmatched. CDR3 sequence reads: CASSLTGTGPYEQYF. The CDR3 DNA is TGTGCCAGCAGTTTAACCGGGACAGGGCCCTACGAGCAGTACTTC.

This clone has a handful of counts. The chain uses TRBV27 and TRBJ1-5; 9 bases are shared with TRBD1. The trim removed 5 bases at V and 1 base at J, leaving 9 bases unmatched. The CDR3 totals 17 residues. From germline, CDR1 is MNHEY and CDR2 SMNVEV (reference sequence). CDR3 sequence (DNA): TGTGCCAGCAGTCAATACCGGGGACAGGGAAGCAATCAGCCCCAGCATTTT. It translates to CASSQYRGQGSNQPQHF.

The CDR3 nucleotides read TGTGCCAGCAGCACCGGGACTCCTGTGGGAGGCTACACCTTC. This codes for CASSTGTPVGGYTF. V and J are TRBV13 and TRBJ1-2; TRBD1 is a possible D gene (5 bases). Looked up from germline, CDR1 is PRHDT and CDR2 is FYEKMQ (reference sequence). Trimming left V 5 bases short and J 8 bases short, with 18 bases between. This CDR3 is built from 14 residues.

The chain carries TRBV19 and TRBJ2-1; TRBD2 matches 7 bases. Germline V gene lookup returns CDR1 LNHDA and CDR2 SQIVND (reference sequence). With 4 bases clipped from V and 7 bases from J, the junction kept 7 bases outside the gene matches. CDR3 length: 14 amino acids. The CDR3 spells CASSKAGRVNEQFF. The CDR3 DNA sequence: TGTGCCAGTAGTAAAGCGGGGAGGGTGAATGAGCAGTTCTTC. The whole variable domain, remainder taken from reference TRBV19 and TRBJ2-1, is DGGITQSPKYLFRKEGQNVTLSCEQNLNHDAMYWYRQDPGQGLRLIYYSQIVNDFQKGDIAEGYSVSREKKESFPLTVTSAQKNPTAFYLCASSKAGRVNEQFFGPGTRLTVL.

The chain combines TRBV7-3 with TRBJ2-3; D possibly corresponds to TRBD1 (5 bases). Trimming stripped 5 bases from V and 2 bases from J, with 14 bases between. In germline, CDR1 is SGHTA, CDR2 FQGTGA. The CDR3 runs 15 residues. CDR3 sequence (DNA): TGTGCCAGCAGCCGTGGGGCTGAACCCACAGATACGCAGTATTTT. It codes for CASSRGAEPTDTQYF.

This clone was observed a few times. The J gene is TRBJ1-5, the V gene TRBV20-1; D not resolved. Germline V gene lookup returns CDR1 DFQATT and CDR2 SNEGSKA (reference sequence). The CDR3 sequence is 13 residues long. V lost 3 bases and J lost 5, with 11 bases in between. The CDR3 protein is CSASVRLDQPQHF. CDR3 nucleotide sequence: TGCAGTGCTAGTGTTCGGTTGGATCAGCCCCAGCATTTT.

This chain joins TRBV7-8 and TRBJ2-3; TRBD2 matches at 7 bases. The CDR3 is made up of 14 amino acids. The germline V gene has CDR1 SGHVS and CDR2 FQNEAQ. V lost 3 bases and J lost 5; bases outside the gene matches: 5. The CDR3 region is CASSFRPGGDTQYF. CDR3 coding DNA: TGTGCCAGCAGCTTCCGGCCGGGAGGAGATACGCAGTATTTT.

Written as DNA, the CDR3 is TGCAGCGTCACGGACAGGGGGTTTGGCTACACCTTC. Amino acids: CSVTDRGFGYTF. V gene TRBV29-1 combines with J gene TRBJ1-2, with 10 bases matching TRBD1. CDR3 length: 12 residues. Per the germline V gene, CDR1 is SQVTM and CDR2 is ANQGSEA. V lost 6 bases, J lost 7 bases, and 5 bases stayed unmatched.

This sequence joins TRBV10-3 and TRBJ2-1; 8 bases align to TRBD2. Germline CDR1 is ENHRY and CDR2 is SYGVKD. Trimming removed 10 bases from V and 10 bases from J; junction bases left unmatched: 15. The CDR3 totals 14 residues. CDR3: CATDEGRGVREQFF. As DNA, the CDR3 is TGTGCCACCGACGAGGGGCGGGGGGTTAGGGAGCAGTTCTTC.

The J gene is TRBJ1-1, the V gene TRBV5-1, with D perhaps TRBD1 (6 bases). V lost 4 bases and J 1 base, leaving 8 bases between the germline ends. Germline V gene lookup returns CDR1 SGHRS and CDR2 YFSETQ. There are 13 residues in the CDR3. The CDR3 sequence: CASSRDTNTEAFF. The CDR3 nucleotides read TGCGCCAGCAGCCGGGACACGAACACTGAAGCTTTCTTT.

The CDR3 coding sequence is TGTGCCAGCAGCGTAGAAATCATGAACACTGAAGCTTTCTTT. Translated, it gives CASSVEIMNTEAFF. The V call is TRBV9, the J call TRBJ1-1; D is undetermined. CDR1 is SGDLS and CDR2 is YYNGEE in the germline V gene. V dropped 0 bases and J dropped 0 bases, with 6 bases sitting between them. CDR3 length equals 14 residues.

V and J are TRBV11-1 and TRBJ2-7; TRBD2 matches 9 bases. CDR3 length: 15 residues. J was trimmed by 3 bases and V by 3 bases; bases with no gene match: 6. Germline V lookup: CDR1 SGHAT, CDR2 FQDESV (reference sequence). CDR3 DNA: TGTGCCAGCAGCTTGAGACTAGCGGTAAACTACGAGCAGTACTTC. This encodes CASSLRLAVNYEQYF.